This T cell receptor (beta chain) stems from a study of shared clonotypes between healthy human individuals. The CDR3 length is 15 residues. The ends lost 3 bases at V and 5 bases at J; junction bases unmatched: 5. Germline CDR1 MNHNY, CDR2 SVGAGI (reference sequence). The protocol was immunoSEQ multiplex PCR, while the TCRdb copy is restricted to in-frame clones and leaves out a portion. The sample contains 500,000 to 550,000 clones, roughly 95% of which appear only once. The receptor was isolated from a woman in her twenties or thirties in good health. The sample consisted of naive CD4+ T cells sorted from blood. The subset is: CD45RA+ positively selected. The chain has TRBV6-6 and TRBJ2-1, with TRBD2 matching 9 bases. This CDR3 is CASSYRLAGNNEQFF. CDR3 bases: TGTGCCAGCAGTTATCGCCTAGCGGGAAACAATGAGCAGTTCTTC.